The 14 T cell receptor beta chains in this list originate from one sample, sequenced in a study of OX40 agonist ivuxolimab in advanced cancers. The method was immunoSEQ multiplex PCR; TCRdb's version includes in-frame clones alone and lacks a portion of them. The profile shows about 55,000 clones, 70% to 85% of them singletons. The sample in question was CD4+ or CD8+ T cells sorted from blood, obtained in a trial of the OX40 agonist ivuxolimab. The receptors come from an adult with an advanced solid tumor such as melanoma, head and neck, liver or kidney cancer.

This clone was seen more than once but under ten times. The V call is TRBV2, the J call TRBJ1-3; D gene uncertain. CDR3 size: 14 residues. V was cut by 6 bases and J by 0 bases, with 9 bases left in between. Germline CDR1 is SNHLY and CDR2 is FYNNEI. The CDR3 sequence is CASRLGNSGNTIYF. The CDR3 DNA sequence: TGTGCCAGCAGGTTGGGAAACTCTGGAAACACCATATATTTT. The full variable domain, its missing parts supplied by reference TRBV2 and TRBJ1-3, is EPEVTQTPSHQVTQMGQEVILRCVPISNHLYFYWYRQILGQKVEFLVSFYNNEISEKSEIFDDQFSVERPDGSNFTLKIRSTKLEDSAMYFCASRLGNSGNTIYFGEGSWLTVV.

This clone was picked up a small number of times. DNA of the CDR3: TGTGCCAGCAGCTTGGAGACAGGCCCCGGACCTTACACCTTC. Translated: CASSLETGPGPYTF. The V call is TRBV7-2, the J call TRBJ1-2; possibly TRBD1 for D (6 bases). The CDR3 loop spans 14 amino acids. Germline assignment: CDR1 SGHTA and CDR2 FQGNSA. V shed 3 bases and J shed 11 bases, with 19 bases lying between them.

V usage is TRBV4-2 and J usage is TRBJ2-5, with 10 bases that match TRBD2. The germline gives CDR1 LGHNA, CDR2 YNFKEQ. V gave up 10 bases and J gave up 3 bases; unmatched junction bases: 11. The CDR3 spans 15 residues. The CDR3 protein is CATGPAGGKKETQYF. The CDR3 nucleotides read TGTGCCACCGGGCCAGCGGGGGGGAAAAAAGAGACCCAGTACTTC.

The chain joins TRBV7-2 to TRBJ2-7; TRBD1 is a possible D gene (5 bases). This CDR3 is 15 amino acids long. CDR1 is SGHTA and CDR2 is FQGNSA in the germline V gene. The V and J ends lost 2 bases and 3 bases respectively, with 14 bases between them. The CDR3 protein is CASSLQGRSLYEQYF. The CDR3 region has the DNA TGTGCCAGCAGCTTACAGGGTAGGTCCCTCTACGAGCAGTACTTC.

The J gene is TRBJ1-5, the V gene TRBV5-1, with 9 bases that match TRBD1. CDR1 and CDR2 from the germline V gene are SGHRS and YFSETQ. The trim removed 4 bases at V and 4 bases at J, leaving 6 bases unmatched. The CDR3 totals 15 residues. The CDR3: CASSPDRGINQPQHF. For the CDR3, the DNA is TGCGCCAGCAGCCCCGACAGGGGGATAAATCAGCCCCAGCATTTT.

Only a few counts were recorded for this clone. J is TRBJ2-7 and V is TRBV6-1; TRBD1 aligns across 9 bases. The CDR3 is made up of 15 amino acids. Germline values: CDR1 MNHNS, CDR2 SASEGT. With V trimmed by 2 bases and J by 2 bases, 4 bases remained unmatched. DNA for the CDR3: TGTGCCAGCAGTGAAATAGGGACAGGGACCTACGAGCAGTACTTC. Protein: CASSEIGTGTYEQYF.

This clone was detected only a few times. This rearrangement joins TRBV6-6 to TRBJ1-1; 11 nucleotides match TRBD1. There are 15 residues in the CDR3. With 2 bases clipped from V and 4 bases from J, the junction kept 3 bases outside the gene matches. Germline CDR1 is MNHNY and CDR2 is SVGAGI (reference sequence). The chain's CDR3 is CASSYGTGGGTEAFF. The CDR3 coding sequence is TGTGCCAGCAGTTACGGGACAGGGGGAGGCACTGAAGCTTTCTTT.

This sequence joins TRBV6-6 and TRBJ1-5; 8 bases are a match to TRBD1. This CDR3 region has 16 residues. The V gene's germline CDR1 is MNHNY and CDR2 SVGAGI (reference sequence). V was pared by 0 bases and J by 7 bases, with 8 bases of the junction left unmatched. CDR3 DNA: TGTGCCAGCAGTTACTCAACAGGGGGAAATACCCAGCCCCAGCATTTT. It specifies CASSYSTGGNTQPQHF.

A single count supports this clone. The chain uses TRBV29-1 and TRBJ1-3; D is unresolved. The CDR3 length is 13 residues. CDR1 and CDR2 from the germline V gene are SQVTM and ANQGSEA. V lost 3 bases and J lost 3, with 9 bases in between. CDR3 sequence (DNA): TGCAGCGTTGAGAGGACCGGTGGAAACACCATATATTTT. It encodes CSVERTGGNTIYF.

The CDR3 bases are TGTGCCAGCAGCACAACCGAGGGCACCTTATACTCCTACAATGAGCAGTTCTTC. This gives the protein CASSTTEGTLYSYNEQFF. The V and J genes are TRBV9 and TRBJ2-1, with D perhaps TRBD2 (5 bases). This CDR3 has 18 residues. The germline V gene encodes CDR1 SGDLS and CDR2 YYNGEE. V dropped 4 bases and J dropped 0 bases, with 20 bases sitting between them.

The J gene is TRBJ2-3, the V gene TRBV5-1; a possible D gene is TRBD1 (6 bases). The V and J ends lost 4 bases and 2 bases respectively, with 8 bases between them. Germline assignment: CDR1 SGHRS and CDR2 YFSETQ. The CDR3 extends over 13 amino acids. Here the CDR3 DNA reads TGCGCCAGCAGCCGACAGGTCACAGATACGCAGTATTTT. It codes for CASSRQVTDTQYF.

This chain connects TRBV7-2 to TRBJ2-5; D is undetermined. The germline V and J ends were trimmed by 5 bases and 3 bases, with 10 bases remaining between them. This CDR3 comprises 13 residues. Per the germline V gene, CDR1 is SGHTA and CDR2 is FQGNSA. CDR3 protein: CASSRRWEETQYF. The DNA for the CDR3 is TGTGCCAGCAGCCGCAGGTGGGAAGAGACCCAGTACTTC.

Many counts were recorded for this clone. The rearrangement joins TRBV21-1 to TRBJ2-3. TRBV21-1 counts as a pseudogene. CDR3 length equals 16 residues. The CDR3 region is CASSKGAGHYTDTQYF. CDR3 DNA sequence: TGTGCCAGCAGCAAAGGGGCGGGACACTACACAGATACGCAGTATTTT.

This CDR3 is CASIGTSGNTIYF. In DNA form, the CDR3 reads TGTGCCAGCATTGGGACCTCTGGAAACACCATATATTTT. The gene calls are TRBV6-5 and TRBJ1-3; tentative D call: TRBD1 (5 bases). This CDR3 has 13 amino acids. Per the germline V gene, CDR1 is MNHEY and CDR2 is SVGAGI. Trimming removed 7 bases from V and 0 bases from J, with 7 bases in between.